Listed here are 24 T cell receptor beta chains from one sample, sequenced in a study of spatial heterogeneity in lung cancer. MiXCR, applied by TCRdb to the 5' RACE reads, yields one record per CDR3 protein. The table has 40,000 to 45,000 distinct CDR3 sequences, around 7.1% seen once. Time point reported: sample taken at primary tumor resection. In each case, whole RNA from tumor, nontumor lung or frozen PBMC was sequenced unsorted. The sample consisted of PBMCs, taken at surgery. These receptors originate from a female donor with early-stage non-small cell lung cancer.

This clonotype turned up a few times. The chain employs TRBV20-1 and TRBJ1-1, with D perhaps matching TRBD1 (5 bases). V shed 4 bases and J shed 1 base, with 10 bases lying between them. CDR1 and CDR2 (germline): DFQATT, SNEGSKA (reference sequence). The CDR3 loop spans 13 amino acids. CDR3 DNA sequence: TGCAGTGCTACAGGGTATGGGAACACTGAAGCTTTCTTT. This translates into CSATGYGNTEAFF.

This clonotype has a count of ten or more. This chain connects TRBV30 to TRBJ2-7; the D gene is possibly TRBD1 (7 bases). Germline loops: CDR1 GTSNPN, CDR2 SVGIG (reference sequence). Deletions cut 2 bases from V and 2 bases from J, with 16 bases between. The CDR3 has 15 residues. CDR3 coding DNA: TGTGCCTGGAGTCTATATAGCAGGGGGGCCTACGAGCAGTACTTC. Amino acid sequence: CAWSLYSRGAYEQYF. Filled out from reference TRBV30 and TRBJ2-7, the complete variable domain reads SQTIHQWPATLVQPVGSPLSLECTVEGTSNPNLYWYRQAAGRGLQLLFYSVGIGQISSEVPQNLSASRPQDRQFILSSKKLLLSDSGFYLCAWSLYSRGAYEQYFGPGTRLTVT.

This clonotype was detected many times. The chain has TRBV12-3 or TRBV12-4 and TRBJ1-2; no clear D gene. The CDR3 contains 14 residues. Trimming took 6 bases from V and 1 from J, leaving 12 bases between them. The CDR3 bases are TGTGCCAGCAGCCGGTCAGAGGTTAACTATGGCTACACCTTC. Protein sequence: CASSRSEVNYGYTF.

As to this clonotype: One base away lies a much larger clone, so this may be a sequencing read error. V is TRBV20-1 and J is TRBJ2-5; a possible D gene is TRBD1 (5 bases). Germline CDR1 and CDR2: DFQATT and SNEGSKA (reference sequence). This CDR3 comprises 13 residues. CDR3 sequence: CNAWTRGAETQYF. In DNA form, the CDR3 reads TGCAATGCTTGGACCCGTGGGGCCGAGACCCAGTACTTC.

The sample holds a few counts of this clonotype. The V and J genes are TRBV20-1 and TRBJ1-1; weak D call: TRBD1 (6 bases). CDR3 size: 13 residues. CDR1 and CDR2 from the germline V gene are DFQATT and SNEGSKA (reference sequence). V was clipped by 3 bases and J by 2 bases, with 10 bases between them. Here the CDR3 reads CSASLDSNTEAFF. The CDR3 nucleotides are TGCAGTGCTAGTTTGGACAGTAACACTGAAGCTTTCTTT.

This rearrangement joins TRBV20-1 to TRBJ2-7; a weak D match, TRBD1 (5 bases). Trimming pared 4 bases from V and 5 bases from J, leaving 12 bases between. CDR1 and CDR2 (germline): DFQATT, SNEGSKA (reference sequence). The CDR3 covers 12 residues. The CDR3 coding sequence is TGCAGTGCTACCCAGACAGCCCACGAGCAGTACTTC. Its translation is CSATQTAHEQYF.

This chain connects TRBV6-5 to TRBJ1-4; D unresolved. Looked up from germline, CDR1 is MNHEY and CDR2 is SVGAGI. V was pared by 6 bases and J by 7 bases, with 15 bases between. The CDR3 is 14 amino acids. The CDR3, as DNA: TGTGCCAGCAGCTTGGAGTGGGAGAGTGAAAAACTGTTTTTT. This sequence encodes CASSLEWESEKLFF.

This clonotype was recorded a few times. This chain joins TRBV5-1 and TRBJ1-3; 8 positions agree with TRBD1. Per the germline V gene, CDR1 is SGHRS and CDR2 is YFSETQ. Trimming took 0 bases from V and 1 from J; bases not matched to a gene: 6. The CDR3 has 17 residues. The CDR3 nucleotides read TGCGCCAGCAGCTTGGTCGGTACAGGGGGATCTGGAAACACCATATATTTT. The encoded protein is CASSLVGTGGSGNTIYF.

V is TRBV7-2 and J is TRBJ1-2; 7 bases are shared with TRBD1. This CDR3 spans 15 amino acids. The germline V gene encodes CDR1 SGHTA and CDR2 FQGNSA. V shed 5 bases, J shed 5 bases, and the junction held 11 bases outside the gene matches. The CDR3 protein is CASSQGGTDSYGYTF. DNA of the CDR3: TGTGCCAGCAGCCAGGGGGGGACAGATTCTTATGGCTACACCTTC.

The chain joins TRBV5-1 to TRBJ1-4; no firm D call. The CDR3 contains 14 residues. The germline V gene has CDR1 SGHRS and CDR2 YFSETQ. Trimming left V 0 bases short and J 4 bases short, with 7 bases between. CDR3 residues: CASSLDRNNEKLFF. Written as DNA, the CDR3 is TGCGCCAGCAGCTTGGACAGAAATAATGAAAAACTGTTTTTT.

This clonotype was recorded a few times. The V gene is TRBV12-3 or TRBV12-4, the J gene TRBJ1-5; TRBD1 aligns across 7 bases. This CDR3 contains 14 residues. V shed 6 bases, J shed 5 bases, and the junction held 7 bases outside the gene matches. CDR3 in amino acids: CASSPTGAHQPQHF. CDR3 in DNA: TGTGCCAGCAGCCCAACAGGGGCTCATCAGCCCCAGCATTTT.

The rearrangement joins TRBV21-1 to TRBJ1-6; the tabulated D call, TRBD1, remains unverified against the DNA. TRBV21-1 is noted as a pseudogene. This CDR3 comprises 16 residues. CDR3 amino acids: CASSPLGAGHNSPLHF. The CDR3 nucleotides are TGTGCCAGCAGCCCACTGGGGGCAGGGCATAATTCACCCCTCCACTTT.

This clonotype has just a few counts. This chain's CDR3 is CANNPRDRGIYEQYF. The CDR3 DNA is TGTGCCAACAACCCGCGGGACAGGGGCATCTACGAGCAGTACTTC. The chain links TRBV6-1 to TRBJ2-7, with 10 bases aligning to TRBD1. Germline trimming cut 10 bases from V and 3 bases from J; bases unmatched to any gene: 12. CDR3 length: 15 residues. Germline CDR1 and CDR2: MNHNS and SASEGT.

V usage is TRBV7-2 and J usage is TRBJ1-1, with a possible D match to TRBD1 (6 bases). Trimming removed 2 bases from V and 1 base from J, with 17 bases in between. The CDR3 runs 17 residues. CDR1 is SGHTA, CDR2 FQGNSA, per germline. The CDR3 spells CASSLTFWGARNTEAFF. In nucleotides, the CDR3 is TGTGCCAGCAGCTTAACGTTTTGGGGGGCGCGGAACACTGAAGCTTTCTTT.

This clonotype was observed a handful of times. A junction boundary mismatches the germline segment, possibly from a read error. The chain couples TRBV7-7 to TRBJ2-3, with unresolved D. In germline, CDR1 is SSHAT, CDR2 FNYEAQ (reference sequence). The CDR3 runs to 13 residues. The CDR3 protein is CASSFALTDTQYF. CDR3 DNA: TGTGCTAGCAGCTTTGCCCTCACAGATACGCAGTATTTT.

This clonotype has a count of ten or more. V usage is TRBV10-3 and J usage is TRBJ1-1; D is undetermined. The CDR3 loop spans 12 amino acids. Trimming removed 3 bases at V and 3 bases at J, with 5 bases between. Germline V gene lookup returns CDR1 ENHRY and CDR2 SYGVKD. The DNA for the CDR3 is TGTGCCATCAGTGAACTCGACACTGAAGCTTTCTTT. Translating gives CAISELDTEAFF.

This clonotype was detected only a few times. The chain employs TRBV2 and TRBJ2-4; D unresolved. V was cut by 8 bases and J by 7 bases, with 9 bases left in between. The CDR3 runs to 11 residues. Germline loops: CDR1 SNHLY, CDR2 FYNNEI. The CDR3 reads CASSDKNIQYF. CDR3 in DNA: TGTGCCAGCTCCGACAAGAACATTCAGTACTTC.

This clonotype was seen many times. The chain has TRBV7-2 and TRBJ2-5, with a possible D match to TRBD2 (6 bases). V lost 5 bases and J 5 bases, leaving 18 bases between the germline ends. Germline V gene sequence: CDR1 SGHTA, CDR2 FQGNSA. This CDR3 is 15 amino acids long. The CDR3 sequence is CASSRSDGTWETQYF. The DNA for the CDR3 is TGTGCCAGCAGCCGATCGGACGGGACTTGGGAGACCCAGTACTTC.

This clonotype was observed a few times. This chain uses TRBV18 with TRBJ1-5; tentative D call: TRBD1 (6 bases). The CDR3 length is 15 residues. The germline CDR1 and CDR2 sequences are KGHSH and LQKENI. V lost 3 bases and J 11 bases, leaving 20 bases between the germline ends. The CDR3 loop is CASSPSTGFNGAQHF. CDR3 nucleotide sequence: TGTGCCAGCTCACCTTCGACAGGTTTCAATGGGGCCCAGCATTTT.

At least ten counts were recorded for this clonotype. The rearrangement links TRBV6-6 to TRBJ1-2; 9 bases map to TRBD1. V lost 6 bases, J lost 2 bases, and 10 bases stayed unmatched. The CDR3 is 16 residues long. The germline V gene has CDR1 MNHNY and CDR2 SVGAGI (reference sequence). DNA of the CDR3: TGTGCCAGCAGCTCCGGGACAGGGTCCCTCAACTATGGCTACACCTTC. The encoded protein is CASSSGTGSLNYGYTF.

The rearrangement links TRBV11-1 to TRBJ2-7, with D perhaps TRBD1 or TRBD2 (5 bases each). The CDR3 is made up of 13 amino acids. The V end was cut by 5 bases, the J end by 8 bases, with 16 bases between. Looked up from germline, CDR1 is SGHAT and CDR2 is FQDESV (reference sequence). The CDR3 bases are TGTGCCAGCAGCCGGGGCTGGACGGATCAGCAGTACTTC. It specifies CASSRGWTDQQYF.

V gene TRBV10-2 combines with J gene TRBJ2-5; 7 bases are a match to TRBD2. The ends lost 2 bases at V and 5 bases at J; junction bases unmatched: 17. CDR3 length: 18 residues. Germline CDR1 WSHSY, CDR2 SAAADI. The CDR3 bases are TGCGCCAGCAGTGAGCAAATAGGGACGACCGGACTAGTGGAGACCCAGTACTTC. Translated, it gives CASSEQIGTTGLVETQYF.

The chain uses TRBV24-1 and TRBJ1-1; 7 nucleotides match TRBD1. The trim removed 5 bases at V and 7 bases at J, leaving 9 bases unmatched. From germline, CDR1 is KGHDR and CDR2 SFDVKD. The CDR3 covers 14 residues. Written as DNA, the CDR3 is TGTGCCACCAGTGCACAGGGGATCCCGAATGAAGCTTTCTTT. It is translated as CATSAQGIPNEAFF.

In its sample, this clonotype was seen many times. V usage is TRBV24-1 and J usage is TRBJ2-1, with D unresolved. This CDR3 comprises 15 residues. Germline V gene data show CDR1 as KGHDR and CDR2 as SFDVKD. With 0 bases removed from V and 3 bases from J, the gap between germline ends came to 8 bases. CDR3 bases: TGTGCCACCAGTGATTTGGGAAGGTTCTACAATGAGCAGTTCTTC. Its translation: CATSDLGRFYNEQFF.